The source of this T cell receptor (beta chain) is a study of blood T cell repertoires in COVID-19. After removal of 1 base from V and 2 bases from J, the junction contained 5 bases not matched to a gene. Germline V gene sequence: CDR1 LGHNA, CDR2 YSLEER. This CDR3 has 16 amino acids. Assay: immunoSEQ multiplex PCR; the TCRdb copy retains only in-frame clones and omits some. The profile shows about 400,000 clones, 87% of them singletons. This TCR derives from a woman aged 18 to 35 with acute COVID-19. The V call is TRBV4-3, the J call TRBJ2-3; TRBD2 matches 8 bases. The sequenced sample was PBMCs or T cells enriched from blood (not recorded which). The CDR3 loop is CASSQGTSRDTDTQYF. In nucleotides, the CDR3 is TGCGCCAGCAGCCAAGGGACTAGCCGAGACACAGATACGCAGTATTTT.